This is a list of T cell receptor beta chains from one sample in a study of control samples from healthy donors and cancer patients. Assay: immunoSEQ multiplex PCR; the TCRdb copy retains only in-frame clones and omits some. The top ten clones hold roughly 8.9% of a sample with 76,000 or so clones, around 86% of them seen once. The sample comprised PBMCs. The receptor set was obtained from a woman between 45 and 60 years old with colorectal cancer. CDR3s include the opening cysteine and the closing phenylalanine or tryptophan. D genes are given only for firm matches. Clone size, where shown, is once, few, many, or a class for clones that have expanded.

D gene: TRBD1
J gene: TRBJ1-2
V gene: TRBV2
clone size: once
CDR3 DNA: TGTGCCAGCACCGCGGGACAGAGTAACTATGGCTACACCTTC
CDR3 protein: CASTAGQSNYGYTF

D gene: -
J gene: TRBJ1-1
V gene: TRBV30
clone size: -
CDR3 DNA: TGTGCCTGGAGTGTGGGACAGAACACTGAAGCTTTCTTT
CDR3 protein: CAWSVGQNTEAFF

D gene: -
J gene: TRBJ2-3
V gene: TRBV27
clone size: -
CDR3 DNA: TGTGCCAGCAGTTTACTGACCTCCACAGATACGCAGTATTTT
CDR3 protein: CASSLLTSTDTQYF

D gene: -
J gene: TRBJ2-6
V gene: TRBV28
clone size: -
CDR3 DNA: TGTGCCAGCAGATCCGGGACCGCAAGCTCTGGGGCCAACGTCCTGACTTTC
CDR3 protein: CASRSGTASSGANVLTF

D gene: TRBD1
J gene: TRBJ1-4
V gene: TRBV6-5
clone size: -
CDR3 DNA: TGTGCCAGCACTCCTGGGGGACAGGGTAATGAAAAACTGTTTTTT
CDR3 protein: CASTPGGQGNEKLFF

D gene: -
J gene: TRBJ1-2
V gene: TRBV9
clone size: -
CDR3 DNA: TGTGCCAGCAGCGAGGGCTCTCCGGGGGCCCGGGGCTACACCTTC
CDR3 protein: CASSEGSPGARGYTF

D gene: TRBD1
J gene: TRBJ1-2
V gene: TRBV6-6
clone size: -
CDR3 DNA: TGTGCCAGCAGTTCGGGACAGTTGCTAAACTATGGCTACACCTTC
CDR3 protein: CASSSGQLLNYGYTF

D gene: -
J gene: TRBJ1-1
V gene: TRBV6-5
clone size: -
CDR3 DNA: TGTGCCAGCAGTTACGTATTAGGCAGCATGAACACTGAAGCTTTCTTT
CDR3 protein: CASSYVLGSMNTEAFF

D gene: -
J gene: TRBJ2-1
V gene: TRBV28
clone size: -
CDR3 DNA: TGTGCCAGCAGTTTATTTGTCAGACACAATGAGCAGTTCTTC
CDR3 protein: CASSLFVRHNEQFF

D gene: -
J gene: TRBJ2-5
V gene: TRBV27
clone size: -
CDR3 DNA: TGTGCCAGCACCTCCCTAGGGGGGCTGCTAGGGGGGGAGACCCAGTACTTC
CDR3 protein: CASTSLGGLLGGETQYF

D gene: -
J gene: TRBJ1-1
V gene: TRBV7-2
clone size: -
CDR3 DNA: TGTGCCAGCAGCTCCCTCCGGGACACTGAAGCTTTCTTT
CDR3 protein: CASSSLRDTEAFF

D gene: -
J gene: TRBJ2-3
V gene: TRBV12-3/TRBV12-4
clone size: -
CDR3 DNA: TGTGCCAGCAGTTTCTCTACGGGTACGCAGTATTTT
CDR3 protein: CASSFSTGTQYF

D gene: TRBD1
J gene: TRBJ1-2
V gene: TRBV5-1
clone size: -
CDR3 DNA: TGCGCCAGCAGCGACCCTGGGACAGTTAGAGCTTATGGCTACACCTTC
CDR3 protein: CASSDPGTVRAYGYTF

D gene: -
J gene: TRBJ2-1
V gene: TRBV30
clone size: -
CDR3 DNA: TGTGCCTGGAGTGTACGGGGGCCCAATGAGCAGTTCTTC
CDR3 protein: CAWSVRGPNEQFF

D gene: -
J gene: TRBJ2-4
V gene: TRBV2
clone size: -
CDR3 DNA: TGTGCCAGCCAAGGGGGGAACATTCAGTACTTC
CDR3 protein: CASQGGNIQYF

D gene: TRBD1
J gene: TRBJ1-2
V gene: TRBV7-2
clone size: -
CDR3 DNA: TGTGCCAGCAGCCCGCAGACAGGGGGATATGGCTACACCTTC
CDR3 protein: CASSPQTGGYGYTF

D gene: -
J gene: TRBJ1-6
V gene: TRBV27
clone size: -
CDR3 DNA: TGTGCCAGCACCGCTCGGGGAGGAGGATCACCCCTCCACTTT
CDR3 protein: CASTARGGGSPLHF

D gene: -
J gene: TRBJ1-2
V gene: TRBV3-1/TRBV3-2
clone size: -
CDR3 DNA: TGTGCCAGCAGCCAAGAGACCTATGGCTACACCTTC
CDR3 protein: CASSQETYGYTF

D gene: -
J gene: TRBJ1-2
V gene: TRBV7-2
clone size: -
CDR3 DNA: TGTGCCAGCAGCTTAGAACGACACAATGGCTACACCTTC
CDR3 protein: CASSLERHNGYTF

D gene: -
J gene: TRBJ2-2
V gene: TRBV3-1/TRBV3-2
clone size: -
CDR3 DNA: TGTGCCAGCAGCCTGTATGGGACCGGGCCAGGGAGCGGGGAGCTGTTTTTT
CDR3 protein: CASSLYGTGPGSGELFF

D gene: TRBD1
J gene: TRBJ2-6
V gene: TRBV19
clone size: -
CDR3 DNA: TGTGCCAGTACCGGGACAGGACCAGGGGCCAACGTCCTGACTTTC
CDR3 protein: CASTGTGPGANVLTF

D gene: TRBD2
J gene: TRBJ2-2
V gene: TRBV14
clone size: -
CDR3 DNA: TGTGCCAGCAGCCATCTCGGACTAGCGGGGGCCCGGACCGGGGAGCTGTTTTTT
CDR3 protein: CASSHLGLAGARTGELFF

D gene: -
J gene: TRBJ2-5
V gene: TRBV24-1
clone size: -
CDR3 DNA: TGTGCCACCAGTGATTGGCGGGGGCAACAAGAGACCCAGTACTTC
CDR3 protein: CATSDWRGQQETQYF

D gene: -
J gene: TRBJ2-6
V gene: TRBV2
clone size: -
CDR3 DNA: TGTGCCAGCAGTGACAGGTCTGGGGCCAACGTCCTGACTTTC
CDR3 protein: CASSDRSGANVLTF

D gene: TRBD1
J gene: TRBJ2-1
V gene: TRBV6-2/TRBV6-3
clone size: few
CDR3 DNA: TGTGCCAGCAGTTACTTGGGGACAGGGTCCAACAATGAGCAGTTCTTC
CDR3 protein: CASSYLGTGSNNEQFF

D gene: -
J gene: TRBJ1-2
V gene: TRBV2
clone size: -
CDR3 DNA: TGTGCCAGCAGTCCCAGTCAGGGGATTAATGACTACACCTTC
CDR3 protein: CASSPSQGINDYTF

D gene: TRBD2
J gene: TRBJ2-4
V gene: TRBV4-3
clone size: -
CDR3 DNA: TGCGCCAGCAGCCAAGATCGCGGGGGTAGCGGGGGGGCCGAAACCAAAAACATTCAGTACTTC
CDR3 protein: CASSQDRGGSGGAETKNIQYF

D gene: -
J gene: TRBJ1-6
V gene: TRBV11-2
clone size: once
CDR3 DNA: TGTGCCAGCAGCCCACGCGTTTGGGAATCACCCCTCCACTTT
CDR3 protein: CASSPRVWESPLHF

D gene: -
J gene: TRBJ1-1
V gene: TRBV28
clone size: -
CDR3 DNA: TGTGCCACCAGGGATTACACTGAAGCTTTCTTT
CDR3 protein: CATRDYTEAFF